These 28 T cell receptor beta chains were all obtained from the same sample, sequenced in a study of blood T cells in healthy people across ages. A J-beta primer mix and a sample-barcoded 5' primer were used in a second PCR of about 7 to 12 cycles. TCRdb re-called the 5' RACE reads with MiXCR, one entry per CDR3 protein. Among 720,000 or so distinct CDR3 sequences listed, around 41% were seen once. The sequencing sample was made of blood. The receptors were sampled from a man older than 75 in good health.

V is TRBV5-5 and J is TRBJ2-6; D gene ambiguous. The ends were cut back, 5 bases at V and 4 bases at J, with 7 bases in the middle. This CDR3 comprises 13 residues. The germline gives CDR1 SGHKS, CDR2 YYEKEE (reference sequence). CDR3 nucleotide sequence: TGTGCCAGCAGGGATGGGGGGGCCAACGTCCTGACTTTC. As protein: CASRDGGANVLTF.

The V call is TRBV18, the J call TRBJ2-4; TRBD1 aligns across 7 bases. The CDR3 length is 13 residues. Per germline, CDR1 KGHSH and CDR2 LQKENI. V dropped 3 bases and J dropped 7; count of bases not matched to a gene: 3. CDR3 DNA: TGTGCCAGCTCACCCGGACAGGCTAACATTCAGTACTTC. Amino acid sequence: CASSPGQANIQYF.

This clonotype was seen a few times. V usage is TRBV4-1 and J usage is TRBJ2-7; the D gene is possibly TRBD1 (6 bases). Germline-derived CDR1 and CDR2 are MGHRA and YSYEKL. Deletions cut 1 base from V and 5 bases from J, with 12 bases between. The CDR3 covers 14 residues. The CDR3 nucleotides read TGCGCCAGCAGCCAAGCGGACAGAAAGAACGAGCAGTACTTC. Residues: CASSQADRKNEQYF.

The chain carries TRBV20-1 and TRBJ2-4, with TRBD2 as a possible D gene (6 bases). This CDR3 has 14 residues. Trimming shortened V by 5 bases and J by 1 base, and 12 bases separated the two germline ends. Per the germline V gene, CDR1 is DFQATT and CDR2 is SNEGSKA (reference sequence). The CDR3: CSAPREVAKNIQYF. The DNA of the CDR3 is TGCAGTGCTCCTAGGGAGGTGGCCAAAAACATTCAGTACTTC.

This clonotype has a handful of counts. The rearrangement uses TRBV28 and TRBJ2-5; TRBD2 agrees at 10 bases. The CDR3 has 16 amino acids. The V gene's germline CDR1 is MDHEN and CDR2 SYDVKM. Trimming took 3 bases from V and 0 from J; bases not matched to a gene: 4. CDR3 in DNA: TGTGCCAGCAGTTTGACGGGACTAGCGAACCAAGAGACCCAGTACTTC. Translated, it gives CASSLTGLANQETQYF.

The gene calls are TRBV7-2 and TRBJ2-2; possible D gene TRBD2, 6 bases. The CDR3 totals 14 residues. Deletions cut 5 bases from V and 7 bases from J, with 14 bases between. Germline assignment: CDR1 SGHTA and CDR2 FQGNSA. Written as DNA, the CDR3 is TGTGCCAGCAGCCCGGGGGAGAATAACGGGGAGCTGTTTTTT. Amino acids: CASSPGENNGELFF.

V and J are TRBV12-3 or TRBV12-4 and TRBJ2-7; D is perhaps TRBD1 (6 bases). The V gene lost 3 bases and the J gene lost 0 bases, with 12 bases spanning the gap. This CDR3 spans 15 amino acids. CDR3 protein: CASSFPADSSYEQYF. CDR3 bases: TGTGCCAGCAGTTTCCCGGCGGACAGCTCCTACGAGCAGTACTTC.

The genes are TRBV11-2 and TRBJ2-2; D is unresolved. The V end was cut by 0 bases, the J end by 0 bases, with 8 bases between. Germline values: CDR1 SGHAT, CDR2 FQNNGV. CDR3 length: 16 residues. CDR3 in DNA: TGTGCCAGCAGCTTAGAGAGATTCGCGAACACCGGGGAGCTGTTTTTT. Amino acid sequence: CASSLERFANTGELFF.

The sample holds a few counts of this clonotype. The chain has TRBV7-3 and TRBJ2-3; D is possibly TRBD2 (5 bases). Germline CDR1 reads SGHTA; CDR2 reads FQGTGA. The length of the CDR3 is 14 residues. V was shortened by 3 bases and J by 0 bases, with 7 bases between the two germline ends. This CDR3 is CASSFRLSTDTQYF. The DNA of the CDR3 is TGTGCCAGCAGCTTCCGACTAAGCACAGATACGCAGTATTTT.

To note about this clonotype: One junction end disagrees with the germline gene, perhaps due to a read error. This chain joins TRBV7-6 and TRBJ1-2; no clear D. The CDR3 is made up of 16 amino acids. The germline CDR1 and CDR2 sequences are SGHVS and FNYEAQ. CDR3 amino acids: CASSLEGRFSYLGCTF. CDR3 in DNA: TGTGCCAGCAGCTTAGAGGGCAGGTTCTCTTATTTAGGCTGCACCTTC. The full variable domain, in which reference TRBV7-6 and TRBJ1-2 provide the parts outside the CDR3, is GAGVSQSPRYKVTKRGQDVALRCDPISGHVSLYWYRQALGQGPEFLTYFNYEAQQDKSGLPNDRFSAERPEGSISTLTIQRTEQRDSAMYRCASSLEGRFSYLGCTFGSGTRLTVV.

This clonotype was counted at least ten times. The J gene is TRBJ2-1, the V gene TRBV10-3, with 12 bases fitting TRBD2. In germline, CDR1 is ENHRY, CDR2 SYGVKD. Trimming took 8 bases from V and 0 from J; bases not matched to a gene: 11. The CDR3 is 18 amino acids. CDR3 region: CAIRASSGRAVSYNEQFF. The CDR3 DNA is TGTGCCATCCGGGCTTCTAGCGGGAGGGCCGTCTCCTACAATGAGCAGTTCTTC.

This clonotype was seen a handful of times. The chain carries TRBV3-1 and TRBJ2-7, with 7 bases lining up with TRBD1. The CDR3 contains 15 residues. Germline V CDR1 and CDR2: LGHDT, YNNKEL (reference sequence). V was pared by 2 bases and J by 3 bases, with 7 bases of the junction left unmatched. The CDR3 coding sequence is TGTGCCAGCAGCCAACCCGGGACAGCTCACTACGAGCAGTACTTC. Translation gives CASSQPGTAHYEQYF.

This clonotype was counted between two and nine times. The rearrangement joins TRBV29-1 to TRBJ1-6, with 7 positions matching TRBD1. This CDR3 comprises 14 residues. CDR1 SQVTM and CDR2 ANQGSEA come from the germline V gene. Trimming cost V 5 bases and J 6 bases; bases outside gene matches: 7. Here the CDR3 DNA reads TGCAGCGTTAAACAGGGGCCTGGTAATTCACCCCTCCACTTT. Translated, it gives CSVKQGPGNSPLHF.

The chain's CDR3 is CASSVVGQGIYNEQFF. The CDR3 DNA reads as TGTGCCAGCAGCGTAGTGGGGCAGGGGATATACAATGAGCAGTTCTTC. This sequence joins TRBV9 and TRBJ2-1, with D tentatively TRBD1 (6 bases). Germline loops: CDR1 SGDLS, CDR2 YYNGEE. V shed 0 bases and J shed 4 bases, with 14 bases lying between them. The CDR3 is made up of 16 amino acids.

V gene TRBV10-3 combines with J gene TRBJ2-7, with D maybe TRBD1 (6 bases). Trimming removed 0 bases from V and 4 bases from J, with 16 bases in between. Germline V gene sequence: CDR1 ENHRY, CDR2 SYGVKD. The CDR3 consists of 16 residues. The chain's CDR3 is CAISESTGGVVYEQYF. The CDR3 nucleotides read TGTGCCATCAGTGAGTCAACTGGGGGCGTAGTGTACGAGCAGTACTTC.

The chain carries TRBV7-7 and TRBJ2-2; no reliable D call. V dropped 5 bases and J dropped 1 base, with 5 bases sitting between them. The length of the CDR3 is 13 residues. Germline lookup yields CDR1 SSHAT and CDR2 FNYEAQ (reference sequence). CDR3 sequence reads: CASSPMNTGELFF. CDR3 sequence (DNA): TGTGCCAGCAGCCCTATGAACACCGGGGAGCTGTTTTTT. The full variable domain, with the rest looked up from reference TRBV7-7 and TRBJ2-2, is GAGVSQSPRYKVTKRGQDVTLRCDPISSHATLYWYQQALGQGPEFLTYFNYEAQPDKSGLPSDRFSAERPEGSISTLTIQRTEQRDSAMYRCASSPMNTGELFFGEGSRLTVL.

This chain connects TRBV14 to TRBJ2-3; 16 bases are shared with TRBD2. V lost 4 bases to trimming and J lost 3 bases; unmatched junction nucleotides: 4. Germline values: CDR1 SGHDN, CDR2 FVKESK. This CDR3 spans 17 amino acids. This CDR3 reads CASSPGLAGGPTDTQYF. The DNA for the CDR3 is TGTGCCAGCAGCCCGGGACTAGCGGGGGGGCCGACAGATACGCAGTATTTT.

The V and J genes are TRBV7-2 and TRBJ2-5; TRBD2 agrees at 7 bases. The V gene end was trimmed by 5 bases and the J gene end by 4 bases; junction bases not matched to a gene: 10. The CDR3 is made up of 15 amino acids. The V gene's germline CDR1 is SGHTA and CDR2 FQGNSA. DNA of the CDR3: TGTGCCAGCAGCGGCCCGGGGGGTGTACTAGAGACCCAGTACTTC. It yields the protein CASSGPGGVLETQYF.

This clonotype was observed many times. The V and J genes are TRBV6-2 or TRBV6-3 and TRBJ2-5; 8 bases map to TRBD1. Germline V gene lookup returns CDR1 MNHEY and CDR2 SVGEGT. J was trimmed by 6 bases and V by 6 bases; bases with no gene match: 9. The CDR3 totals 14 residues. Written as DNA, the CDR3 is TGTGCCAGCAGGGAGACAGGGGAACGGAAGACCCAGTACTTC. This gives the protein CASRETGERKTQYF.

The V and J genes are TRBV28 and TRBJ2-1; D may be TRBD2 (6 bases). Germline V gives CDR1 MDHEN, CDR2 SYDVKM. CDR3 length: 12 residues. Trimming took 5 bases from V and 13 from J, leaving 15 bases between them. The CDR3 sequence is CASSGGLETQFF. CDR3 nucleotide sequence: TGTGCCAGCAGTGGGGGGTTAGAGACCCAGTTCTTC.

The chain combines TRBV7-3 with TRBJ2-3, with TRBD2 as a possible D gene (6 bases). Germline V CDR1 and CDR2: SGHTA, FQGTGA. Trimming pared 5 bases from V and 5 bases from J, leaving 14 bases between. CDR3 length equals 14 residues. The CDR3 coding sequence is TGTGCCAGCAGCCCGCGGGACCGCAAAGATACGCAGTATTTT. Amino acids: CASSPRDRKDTQYF.

The chain employs TRBV5-6 and TRBJ2-2, with a possible D match to TRBD2 (5 bases). This CDR3 has 16 amino acids. The V end lost 1 base, the J end lost 3 bases, and 13 bases lay between the germline ends. Germline V lookup: CDR1 SGHDT, CDR2 YYEEEE. The CDR3 here is CASSLQPDFHTGELFF. The CDR3 DNA reads TGTGCCAGCAGCTTGCAGCCGGACTTCCACACCGGGGAGCTGTTTTTT.

This sequence joins TRBV11-3 and TRBJ2-1; D unresolved. The V gene's germline CDR1 is SGHNT and CDR2 YENEEA. CDR3 length: 13 amino acids. With 1 base removed from V and 8 bases from J, the gap between germline ends came to 9 bases. CDR3 DNA: TGTGCCAGCAGCTTAGGTATGGGCTATGAGCAGTTCTTC. Protein sequence: CASSLGMGYEQFF.

J is TRBJ1-1 and V is TRBV27; D call uncertain. The CDR3 is 15 amino acids. Germline assignment: CDR1 MNHEY and CDR2 SMNVEV (reference sequence). V was pared by 0 bases and J by 1 base, with 9 bases between. The CDR3 bases are TGTGCCAGCAGTTTATCGTGGGCTTCGAACACTGAAGCTTTCTTT. It is translated as CASSLSWASNTEAFF.

V is TRBV29-1 and J is TRBJ2-3; possibly TRBD1 or TRBD2 for D (5 bases each). The CDR3 runs 16 residues. Deletions cut 5 bases from V and 4 bases from J, with 22 bases between. Germline V gene sequence: CDR1 SQVTM, CDR2 ANQGSEA. CDR3 DNA: TGCAGCGTTTCCGGGACCATAAAGAGTTCGGCAGATACGCAGTATTTT. Translating it yields CSVSGTIKSSADTQYF.

The chain uses TRBV5-6 and TRBJ2-1, with 10 nucleotides matching TRBD2. The CDR3 has 15 residues. CDR1 and CDR2 from the germline V gene are SGHDT and YYEEEE. The ends lost 4 bases at V and 9 bases at J; junction bases unmatched: 10. CDR3 sequence (DNA): TGTGCCAGCAGCGCCAGCGGGAGGGCGCAGAGTGAGCAGTTCTTC. Amino acid sequence: CASSASGRAQSEQFF.

This clonotype was counted a few times. The chain couples TRBV28 to TRBJ1-2; 8 bases match TRBD1. V gave up 6 bases and J gave up 7 bases; unmatched junction bases: 4. CDR3 length equals 12 residues. In germline, CDR1 is MDHEN, CDR2 SYDVKM. As DNA, the CDR3 is TGTGCCAGCAGCTCAGGGGGCCCTGGCTACACCTTC. Translated: CASSSGGPGYTF.

The CDR3 DNA is TGTGCCAGCTCACAACAGGGGTTACAAGAGACCCAGTACTTC. Translated: CASSQQGLQETQYF. The V call is TRBV18, the J call TRBJ2-5, with 7 bases fitting TRBD1. The germline V gene encodes CDR1 KGHSH and CDR2 LQKENI. Trimming removed 4 bases from V and 2 bases from J; junction bases left unmatched: 4. The CDR3 has 14 residues.